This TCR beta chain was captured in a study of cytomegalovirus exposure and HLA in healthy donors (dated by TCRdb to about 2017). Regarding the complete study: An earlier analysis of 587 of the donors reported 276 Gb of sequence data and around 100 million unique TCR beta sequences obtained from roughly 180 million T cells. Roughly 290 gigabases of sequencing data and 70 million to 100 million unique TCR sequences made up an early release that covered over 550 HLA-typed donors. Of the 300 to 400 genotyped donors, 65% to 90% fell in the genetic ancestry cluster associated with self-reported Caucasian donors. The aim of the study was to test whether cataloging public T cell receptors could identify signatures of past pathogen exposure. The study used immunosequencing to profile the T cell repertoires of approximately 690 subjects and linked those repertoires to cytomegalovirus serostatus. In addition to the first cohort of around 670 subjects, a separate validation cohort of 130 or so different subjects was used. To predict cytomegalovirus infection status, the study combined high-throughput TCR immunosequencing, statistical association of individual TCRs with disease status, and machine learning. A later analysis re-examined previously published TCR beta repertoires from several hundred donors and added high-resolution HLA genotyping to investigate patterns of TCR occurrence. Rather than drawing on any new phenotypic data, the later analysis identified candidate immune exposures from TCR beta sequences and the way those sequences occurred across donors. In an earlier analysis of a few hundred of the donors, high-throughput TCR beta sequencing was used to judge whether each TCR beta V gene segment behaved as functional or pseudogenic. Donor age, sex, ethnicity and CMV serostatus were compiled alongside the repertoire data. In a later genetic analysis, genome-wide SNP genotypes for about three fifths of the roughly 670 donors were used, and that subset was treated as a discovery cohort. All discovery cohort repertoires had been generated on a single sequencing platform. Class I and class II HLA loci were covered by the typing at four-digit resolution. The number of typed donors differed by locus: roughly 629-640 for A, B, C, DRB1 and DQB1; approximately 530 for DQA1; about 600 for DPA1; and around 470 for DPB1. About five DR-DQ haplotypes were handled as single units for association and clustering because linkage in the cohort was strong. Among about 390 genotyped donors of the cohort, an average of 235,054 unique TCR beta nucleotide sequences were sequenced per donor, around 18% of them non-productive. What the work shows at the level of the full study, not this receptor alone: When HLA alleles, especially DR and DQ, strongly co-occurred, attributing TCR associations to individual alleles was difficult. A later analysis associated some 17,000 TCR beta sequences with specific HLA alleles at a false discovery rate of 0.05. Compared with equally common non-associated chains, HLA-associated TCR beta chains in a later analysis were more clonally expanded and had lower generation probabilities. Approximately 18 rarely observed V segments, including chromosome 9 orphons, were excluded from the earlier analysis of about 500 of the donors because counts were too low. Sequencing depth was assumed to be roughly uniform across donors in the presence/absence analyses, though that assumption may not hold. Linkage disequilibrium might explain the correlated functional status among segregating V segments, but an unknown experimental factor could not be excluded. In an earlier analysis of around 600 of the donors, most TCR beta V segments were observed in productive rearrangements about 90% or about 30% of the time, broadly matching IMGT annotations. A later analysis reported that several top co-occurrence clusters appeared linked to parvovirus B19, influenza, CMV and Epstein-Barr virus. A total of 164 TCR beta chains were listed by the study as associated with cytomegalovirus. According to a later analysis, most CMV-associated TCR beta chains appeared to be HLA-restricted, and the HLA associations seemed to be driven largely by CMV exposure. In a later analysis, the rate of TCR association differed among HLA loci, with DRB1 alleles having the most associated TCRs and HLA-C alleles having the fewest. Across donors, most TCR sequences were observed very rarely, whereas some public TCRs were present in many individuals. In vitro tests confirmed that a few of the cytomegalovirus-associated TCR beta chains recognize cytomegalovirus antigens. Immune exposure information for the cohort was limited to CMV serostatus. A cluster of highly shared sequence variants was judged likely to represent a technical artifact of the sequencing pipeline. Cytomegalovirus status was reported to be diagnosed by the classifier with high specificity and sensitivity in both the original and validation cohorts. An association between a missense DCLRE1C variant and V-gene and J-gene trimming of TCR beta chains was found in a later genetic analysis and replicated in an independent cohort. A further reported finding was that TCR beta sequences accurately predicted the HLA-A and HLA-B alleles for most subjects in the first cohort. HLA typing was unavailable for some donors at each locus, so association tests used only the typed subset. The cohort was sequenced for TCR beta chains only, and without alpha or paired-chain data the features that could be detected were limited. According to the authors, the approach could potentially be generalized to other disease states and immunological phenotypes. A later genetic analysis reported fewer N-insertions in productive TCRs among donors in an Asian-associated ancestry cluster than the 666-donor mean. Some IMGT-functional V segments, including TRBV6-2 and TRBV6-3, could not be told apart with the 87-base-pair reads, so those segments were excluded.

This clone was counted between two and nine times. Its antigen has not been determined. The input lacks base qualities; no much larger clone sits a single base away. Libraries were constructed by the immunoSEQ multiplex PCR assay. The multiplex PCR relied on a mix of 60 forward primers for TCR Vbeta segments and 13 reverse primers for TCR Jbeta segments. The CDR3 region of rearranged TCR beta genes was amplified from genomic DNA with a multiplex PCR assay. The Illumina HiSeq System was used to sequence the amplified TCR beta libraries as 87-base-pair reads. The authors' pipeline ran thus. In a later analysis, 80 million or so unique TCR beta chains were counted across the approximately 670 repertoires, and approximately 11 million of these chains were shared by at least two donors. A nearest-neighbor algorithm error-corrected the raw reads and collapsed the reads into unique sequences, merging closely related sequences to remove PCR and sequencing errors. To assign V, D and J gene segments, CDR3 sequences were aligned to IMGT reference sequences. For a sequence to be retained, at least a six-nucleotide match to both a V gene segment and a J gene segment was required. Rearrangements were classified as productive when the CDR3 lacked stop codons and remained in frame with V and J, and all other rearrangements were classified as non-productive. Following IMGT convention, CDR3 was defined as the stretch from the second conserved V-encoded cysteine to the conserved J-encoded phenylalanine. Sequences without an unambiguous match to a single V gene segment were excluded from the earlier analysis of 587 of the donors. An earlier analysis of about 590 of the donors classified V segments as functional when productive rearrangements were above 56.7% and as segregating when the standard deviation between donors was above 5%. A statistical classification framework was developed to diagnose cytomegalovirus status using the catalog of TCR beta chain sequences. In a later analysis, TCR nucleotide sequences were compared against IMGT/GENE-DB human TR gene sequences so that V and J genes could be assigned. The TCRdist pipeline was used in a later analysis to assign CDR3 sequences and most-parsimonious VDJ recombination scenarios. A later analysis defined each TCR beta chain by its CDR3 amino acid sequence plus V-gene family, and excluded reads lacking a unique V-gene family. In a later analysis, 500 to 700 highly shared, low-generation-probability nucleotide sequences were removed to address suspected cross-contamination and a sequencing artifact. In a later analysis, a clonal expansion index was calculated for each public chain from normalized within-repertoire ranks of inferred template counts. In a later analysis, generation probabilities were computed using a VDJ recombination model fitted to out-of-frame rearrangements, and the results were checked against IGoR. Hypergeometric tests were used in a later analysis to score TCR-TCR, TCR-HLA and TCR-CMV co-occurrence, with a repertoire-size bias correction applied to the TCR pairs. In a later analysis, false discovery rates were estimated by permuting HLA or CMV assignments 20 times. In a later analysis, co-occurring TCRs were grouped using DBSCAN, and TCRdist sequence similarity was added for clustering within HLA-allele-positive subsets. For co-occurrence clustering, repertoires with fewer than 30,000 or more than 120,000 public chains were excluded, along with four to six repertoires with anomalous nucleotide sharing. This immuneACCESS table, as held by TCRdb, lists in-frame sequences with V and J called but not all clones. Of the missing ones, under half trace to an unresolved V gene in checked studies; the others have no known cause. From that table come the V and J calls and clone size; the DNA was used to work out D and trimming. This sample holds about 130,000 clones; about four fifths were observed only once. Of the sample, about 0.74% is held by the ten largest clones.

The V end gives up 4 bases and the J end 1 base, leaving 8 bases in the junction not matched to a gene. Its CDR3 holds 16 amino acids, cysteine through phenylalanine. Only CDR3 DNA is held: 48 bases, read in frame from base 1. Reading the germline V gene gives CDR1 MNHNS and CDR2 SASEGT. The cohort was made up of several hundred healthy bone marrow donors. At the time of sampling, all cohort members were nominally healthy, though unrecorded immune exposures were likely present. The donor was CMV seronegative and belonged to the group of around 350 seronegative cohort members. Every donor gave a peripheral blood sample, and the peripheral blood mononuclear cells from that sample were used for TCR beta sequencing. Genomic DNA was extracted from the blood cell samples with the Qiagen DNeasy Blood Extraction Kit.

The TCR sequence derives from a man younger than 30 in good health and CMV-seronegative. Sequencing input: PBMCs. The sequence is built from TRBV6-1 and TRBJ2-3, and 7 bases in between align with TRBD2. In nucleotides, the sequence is TGTGCCAGCAGTGGCTCGTTAGCGGGTCGCACAGATACGCAGTATTTT. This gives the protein CASSGSLAGRTDTQYF.